In this sample, the clone carrying this T cell receptor (beta chain) turned up a few times. Its specificity is not known. The sample belongs to a study of beta chain features in type 1 diabetes. Findings and caveats of the study: PCR might favor shorter templates, equally in patients and controls. Patients' naive, central memory and regulatory TCRB repertoires appeared more alike than those of healthy donors.

V lost 7 bases and J 0 bases, leaving 15 bases between the germline ends. The CDR3 loop spans 15 amino acids. CDR1 and CDR2 (germline): SGHRS, YFSETQ. Reverse transcription of all isolated RNA meant that expressed TCRB transcripts were sequenced. TCRdb's copy holds only in-frame clones and misses some; the assay was immunoSEQ multiplex PCR. The table records some 410,000 clones, about 15% of them present only once. A heparinised blood draw that averaged roughly 100 mL was obtained once from each donor. This clonotype originated in a man aged 30 to 45 in good health. The rearrangement links TRBV5-1 to TRBJ2-3; TRBD1 is a possible D gene (6 bases). Sequences were obtained from naive CD4+ T cells from blood. CDR3 sequence: CASFPTGSSTDTQYF. CDR3 bases: TGCGCCAGCTTCCCTACAGGGTCTAGCACAGATACGCAGTATTTT.